These T cell receptor beta chains were read from a single sample in a study of control samples from healthy donors and cancer patients. Profiled with immunoSEQ multiplex PCR; TCRdb holds only in-frame clones, not every one. The sample lists approximately 52,000 clones; 75% to 90% were seen once. Material for sequencing was PBMCs. Receptor source: a man aged 60-69 years with head and neck cancer. Both conserved end residues are part of each CDR3. The D gene is left open where the match is weak. Rows give clone size only sometimes, using once, few, many, or a class for an expanded clone.

d_gene,j_gene,abundance,v_gene,CDR3aa,CDR3nt
-,TRBJ2-1,few,TRBV4-2,CASTGQSPYNEQFF,TGTGCCAGCACTGGACAGTCACCCTACAATGAGCAGTTCTTC
-,TRBJ1-1,-,TRBV7-4,CASTEGRWGRWPTDTEAFF,TGTGCCAGCACCGAAGGGCGGTGGGGGCGGTGGCCGACGGACACTGAAGCTTTCTTT
TRBD2,TRBJ2-1,-,TRBV10-3,CAISGGADNEQFF,TGTGCCATCAGCGGGGGGGCTGACAATGAGCAGTTCTTC
TRBD1,TRBJ2-2,-,TRBV7-2,CASSLQGDTGELFF,TGTGCCAGCAGCTTACAGGGGGACACCGGGGAGCTGTTTTTT
-,TRBJ1-3,-,TRBV29-1,CSAKGPSGNTIYF,TGCAGCGCCAAAGGTCCTTCTGGAAACACCATATATTTT
-,TRBJ1-2,-,TRBV14,CASSQERAGGYTF,TGTGCCAGCAGCCAAGAGAGGGCAGGAGGCTACACCTTC
TRBD1,TRBJ1-5,once,TRBV30,CAWSTGNTQPQHF,TGTGCCTGGTCGACAGGGAATACTCAGCCCCAGCATTTT
TRBD1,TRBJ2-3,-,TRBV5-1,CASSQGQAKDTQYF,TGCGCCAGCAGCCAAGGACAGGCTAAAGATACGCAGTATTTT
TRBD1,TRBJ2-7,-,TRBV18,CASSPPGQAHEQYF,TGTGCCAGCTCACCTCCGGGACAGGCCCACGAGCAGTACTTC
-,TRBJ2-3,-,TRBV28,CASSYRDFGTDTQYF,TGTGCCAGCAGTTACAGGGATTTTGGAACAGATACGCAGTATTTT
-,TRBJ1-1,-,TRBV5-1,CASSSGTGDTEAFF,TGCGCCAGCAGCTCGGGGACCGGGGACACTGAAGCTTTCTTT
-,TRBJ2-2,once,TRBV7-2,CASSFLNGNSGELFF,TGTGCCAGCAGCTTCCTGAATGGGAACTCCGGGGAGCTGTTTTTT
-,TRBJ2-3,-,TRBV5-1,CASSLEVQGTDTQYF,TGCGCCAGCAGCTTGGAGGTCCAAGGCACAGATACGCAGTATTTT
-,TRBJ1-5,-,TRBV21-1,CASSKPGQGYSNQPQHF,TGTGCCAGCAGCAAACCTGGACAGGGGTATAGCAATCAGCCCCAGCATTTT
TRBD2,TRBJ2-7,few,TRBV29-1,CSVIAGAVQYEQYF,TGCAGCGTTATAGCGGGGGCCGTCCAATACGAGCAGTACTTC
-,TRBJ2-7,-,TRBV29-1,CSVGGGRGADEQYF,TGCAGCGTGGGGGGTGGGAGAGGGGCCGACGAGCAGTACTTC
-,TRBJ1-6,-,TRBV6-5,CASRGSSYNSPLHF,TGTGCCAGCAGGGGAAGCTCCTATAATTCACCCCTCCACTTT
-,TRBJ2-7,-,TRBV5-5,CASSITSASWEQYF,TGTGCCAGCAGCATTACCTCCGCGTCGTGGGAGCAGTACTTC
-,TRBJ1-1,-,TRBV6-6,CASSYLRDRGAEAFF,TGTGCCAGCAGTTACCTCAGGGACCGAGGCGCTGAAGCTTTCTTT
-,TRBJ1-3,-,TRBV7-9,CASSLDRLEGNTIYF,TGTGCCAGCAGCTTAGATCGGCTGGAAGGAAACACCATATATTTT
-,TRBJ1-1,-,TRBV4-2,CASSRQRLNTEAFF,TGTGCCAGCAGCCGGCAGCGATTGAACACTGAAGCTTTCTTT
-,TRBJ2-6,-,TRBV7-8,CASSSLGRSRRSGANVLTF,TGTGCCAGCAGCTCCCTGGGGAGGTCTAGACGCTCTGGGGCCAACGTCCTGACTTTC
-,TRBJ1-2,-,TRBV10-2,CASSERGPNYGYTF,TGCGCCAGCAGTGAGCGAGGGCCTAACTATGGCTACACCTTC
-,TRBJ2-3,-,TRBV29-1,CSVQGGGDTQYF,TGCAGCGTCCAGGGCGGCGGAGATACGCAGTATTTT
TRBD1,TRBJ1-1,-,TRBV10-2,CASSEGTGAKAFF,TGCGCCAGCAGTGAAGGGACAGGGGCGAAAGCTTTCTTT
TRBD1,TRBJ1-2,-,TRBV7-2,CASSERGQGFGYTF,TGTGCCAGCAGCGAACGGGGACAGGGGTTCGGCTACACCTTC
-,TRBJ2-2,once,TRBV7-3,CASSALLTGELFF,TGTGCCAGCAGCGCTTTGCTCACCGGGGAGCTGTTTTTT
-,TRBJ1-1,-,TRBV6-5,CASKKVTREDTEAFF,TGTGCCAGCAAGAAGGTCACCAGGGAGGACACTGAAGCTTTCTTT
TRBD2,TRBJ2-1,-,TRBV18,CASSPILAGGQYEQFF,TGTGCCAGCTCACCAATACTAGCGGGGGGGCAATATGAGCAGTTCTTC